This T cell receptor beta chain was documented in a study of OX40 agonist ivuxolimab in advanced cancers. The study in broad terms: Ivuxolimab, which targeted the costimulatory receptor OX40 (CD134), was an agonistic, fully human IgG2 monoclonal antibody. The purpose of peripheral TCRbeta sequencing was to test whether ivuxolimab changed TCR sequence diversity and led to clonal T-cell expansion. The monotherapy dose-escalation portion (N of about 57 patients) of the phase I ivuxolimab trial is reported in the paper. Intravenous ivuxolimab was administered to patients every 2 weeks at six dose levels: 0.01, 0.1, 0.3, 1.5, 3 and 10 mg/kg. Partial responses occurred in three dose-escalation patients: two with cutaneous melanoma and one with hepatocellular carcinoma. The dose-escalation cohort was roughly 80% male with a mean age of around 62 years, ranging from about 23 to 85. Of the approximately 50 patients in dose escalation, 19 had hepatocellular carcinoma, approximately 15 had melanoma, 9 had renal cell carcinoma and 9 had head and neck cancer. Prior anti-PD-1, anti-PD-L1 or anti-CTLA-4 therapy was permitted, and checkpoint inhibitors had been received by under 50% of dose-escalation patients.

With respect to this clone: Its antigen remains undetermined. No qualities accompany the bases; no much larger clone lies one base away.

What the research found in general, with its limitations: In partial responders in the 0.1-3.0 mg/kg groups, normalized peripheral clonal expansion was found to be among the lowest, especially among CD8+ T cells. Low levels of normalized T-cell clonal expansion were also seen in some nonresponding patients. At doses from 0.1 to 3.0 mg/kg, clonal expansion was seen in both CD4+ and CD8+ blood T cells between baseline and week 6. Which antigens the clonally expanded peripheral T cells were specific for was not determined. After ivuxolimab, expanded clones were on average more numerous among CD8+ T cells than among CD4+ T cells.

The trial excluded patients who had a history of autoimmune disease or were on systemic immunosuppression. Peripheral blood for TCR sequencing was drawn from every dose cohort at baseline, at cycle 4 day 1 and at cycle 7 day 1. The samples were drawn from a first-in-human, open-label, multicenter phase I dose-escalation trial of ivuxolimab. Adults with locally advanced or metastatic melanoma, renal cell carcinoma, hepatocellular carcinoma or head and neck squamous cell carcinoma were enrolled in the trial. Before TCR sequencing, CD4+ T cells and CD8+ T cells from peripheral blood were sorted into separate populations. Genomic DNA was isolated from the sorted cells so that the TCRbeta CDR3 region could be sequenced. The immunoSEQ Assay was used to sequence the TCRbeta CDR3 regions. TCRdb re-hosts the immuneACCESS table, in-frame sequences only. Its copies lack some clones; in the studies checked, an unresolved V gene accounts for under half of them, and the cause for the rest is not known. The sample profile shows fewer than 80,000 clones; more than 80% of them were found once. The ten largest make up approximately 5% of the sample.

Including the terminal cysteine and phenylalanine, the CDR3 comprises 14 residues. The retained sequence is limited to the CDR3, 42 bases, with the frame set at the first base. Reading the germline V gene (reference sequence) gives CDR1 MNHNY and CDR2 SVGAGI. V is pared back by 6 bases and J by 3 bases, with 15 bases lying between the germline termini. The receptor was isolated from an adult with an advanced solid tumor such as melanoma, head and neck, liver or kidney cancer. Sequenced material: CD4+ or CD8+ T cells sorted from blood, taken in a trial of the OX40 agonist ivuxolimab. This sequence uses TRBV6-6 and TRBJ2-7; the D segment is perhaps TRBD1 or TRBD2, each sharing 5 matched bases. CDR3 protein: CASRRRDGYYEQYF. The DNA sequence follows: TGTGCCAGCAGACGCCGGGACGGATACTACGAGCAGTACTTC.